This entry features one TCR beta chain sequence. Per germline, CDR1 SEHNR and CDR2 FQNEAQ (reference sequence). Trimming left V 5 bases short and J 4 bases short, with 11 bases between. The CDR3 is 13 amino acids. The data were taken from a study of blood T cell repertoires in COVID-19. Background on the study: Material from acute and convalescent COVID-19 was sourced from the United States, Italy and Spain. Nucleic acid was either cDNA or gDNA, and it came from T cells, B-cell-depleted T cells, or PBMCs.

Self-reported history from a screening survey and questionnaire set each donor's cohort. How the authors handled the data: The authors estimated nucleated cell counts from reference gene primer amplification. Using immunoSEQ multiplex PCR, the repertoire was profiled, and TCRdb retains in-frame clones only, with some absent. That table furnishes V, J and clone size, whereas the DNA furnished D and trimming. In the table there are 380,000 or so clones, 88% of which are singletons. Sequencing input: PBMCs or T cells enriched from blood (not recorded which). V usage is TRBV7-9 and J usage is TRBJ1-1, with TRBD1 as a possible D gene (5 bases). The receptor's source is a woman aged 40 to 50 with acute COVID-19. CDR3 in amino acids: CASSAQEGTEAFF. The CDR3 nucleotides read TGTGCCAGCAGCGCACAGGAGGGCACTGAAGCTTTCTTT.